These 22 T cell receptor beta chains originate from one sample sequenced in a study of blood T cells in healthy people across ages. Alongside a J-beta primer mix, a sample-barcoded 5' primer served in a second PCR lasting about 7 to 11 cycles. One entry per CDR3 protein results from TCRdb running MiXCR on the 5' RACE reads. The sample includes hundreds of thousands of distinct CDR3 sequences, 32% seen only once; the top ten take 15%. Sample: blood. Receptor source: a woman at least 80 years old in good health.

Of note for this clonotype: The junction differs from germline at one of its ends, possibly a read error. The CDR3 sequence is CASSSTGITDAQYF. CDR3 DNA: TGTGCCAGCAGTTCGACAGGGATCACAGATGCGCAGTATTTT. This chain joins TRBV12-3 or TRBV12-4 and TRBJ2-3; 7 nucleotides agree with TRBD1. This CDR3 is 14 amino acids long.

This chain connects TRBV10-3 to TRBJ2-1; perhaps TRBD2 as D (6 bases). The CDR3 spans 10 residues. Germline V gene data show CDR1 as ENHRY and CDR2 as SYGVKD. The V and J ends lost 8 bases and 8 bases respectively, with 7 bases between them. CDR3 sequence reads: CAIGTYEQFF. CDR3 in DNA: TGTGCCATCGGGACTTATGAGCAGTTCTTC.

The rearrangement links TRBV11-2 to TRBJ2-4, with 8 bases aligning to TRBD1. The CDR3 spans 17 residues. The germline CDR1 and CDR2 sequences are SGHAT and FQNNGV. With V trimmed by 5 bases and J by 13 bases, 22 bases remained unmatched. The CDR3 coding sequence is TGTGCCAGCAGCAAAGCCCGACAGGGGCGGCCTTACAATGAGCAGTACTTC. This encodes CASSKARQGRPYNEQYF.

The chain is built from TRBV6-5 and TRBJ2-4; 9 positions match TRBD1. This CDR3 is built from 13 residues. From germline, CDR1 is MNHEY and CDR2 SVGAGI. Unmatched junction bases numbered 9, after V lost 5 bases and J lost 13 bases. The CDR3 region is CASSLTGGGRQYF. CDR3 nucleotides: TGTGCCAGCAGTCTGACAGGGGGGGGAAGGCAGTACTTC.

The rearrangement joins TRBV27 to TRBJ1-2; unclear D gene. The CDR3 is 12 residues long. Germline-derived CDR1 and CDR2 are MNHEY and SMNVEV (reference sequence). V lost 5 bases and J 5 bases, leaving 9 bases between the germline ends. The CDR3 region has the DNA TGTGCCAGCAGTAACAGCGGTTATGGCTACACCTTC. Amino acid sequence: CASSNSGYGYTF.

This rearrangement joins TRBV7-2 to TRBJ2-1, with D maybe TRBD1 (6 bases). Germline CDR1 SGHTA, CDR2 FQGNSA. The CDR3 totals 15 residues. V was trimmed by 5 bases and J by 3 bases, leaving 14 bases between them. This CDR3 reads CASSRDGQYYNEQFF. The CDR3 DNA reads TGTGCCAGCAGCCGTGATGGACAGTACTACAATGAGCAGTTCTTC.

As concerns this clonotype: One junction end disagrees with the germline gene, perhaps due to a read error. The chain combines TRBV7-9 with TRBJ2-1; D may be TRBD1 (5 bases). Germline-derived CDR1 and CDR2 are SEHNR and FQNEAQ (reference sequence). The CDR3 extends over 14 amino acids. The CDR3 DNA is TGTGCCAGCAGCTTAGACAGGTCGAACAATGGGCAGTTCTTC. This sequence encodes CASSLDRSNNGQFF.

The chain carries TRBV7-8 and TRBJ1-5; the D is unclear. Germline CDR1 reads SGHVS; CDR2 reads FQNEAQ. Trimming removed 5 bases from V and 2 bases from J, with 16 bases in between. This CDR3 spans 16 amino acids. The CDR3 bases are TGTGCCAGCAGCCGAAGCGTTGGGAGGCGCAATCAGCCCCAGCATTTT. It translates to CASSRSVGRRNQPQHF.

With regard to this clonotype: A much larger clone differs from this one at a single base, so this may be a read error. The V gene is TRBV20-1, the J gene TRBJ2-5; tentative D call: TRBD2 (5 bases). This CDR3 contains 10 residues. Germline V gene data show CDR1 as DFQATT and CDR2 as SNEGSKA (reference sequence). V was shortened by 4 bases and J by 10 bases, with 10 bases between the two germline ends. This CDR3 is CSAKAGVQYF. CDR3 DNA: TGCAGTGCTAAGGCCGGGGTCCAGTACTTC.

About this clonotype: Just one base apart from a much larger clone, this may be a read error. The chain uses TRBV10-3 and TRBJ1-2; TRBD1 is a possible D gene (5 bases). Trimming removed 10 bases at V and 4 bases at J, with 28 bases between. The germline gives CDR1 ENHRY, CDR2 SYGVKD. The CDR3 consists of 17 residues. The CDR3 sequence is CATSRLLWDREGYGYTF. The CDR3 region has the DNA TGTGCCACCTCCAGATTATTATGGGACCGGGAAGGCTATGGCTACACCTTC.

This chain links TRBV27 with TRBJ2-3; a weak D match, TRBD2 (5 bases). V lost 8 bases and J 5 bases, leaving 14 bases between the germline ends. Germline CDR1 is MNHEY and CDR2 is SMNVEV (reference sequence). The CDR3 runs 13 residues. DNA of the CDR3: TGTGCCAGCCCCCGTGGAGGCGGAGATACGCAGTATTTT. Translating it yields CASPRGGGDTQYF.

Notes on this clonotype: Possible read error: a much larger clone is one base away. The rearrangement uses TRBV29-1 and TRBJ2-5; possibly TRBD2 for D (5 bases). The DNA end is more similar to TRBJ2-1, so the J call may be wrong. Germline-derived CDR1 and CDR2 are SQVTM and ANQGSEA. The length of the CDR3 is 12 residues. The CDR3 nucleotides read TGCAGCTCGGACTTTGGGCAAGAGACCCAGTTCTTC. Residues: CSSDFGQETQFF.

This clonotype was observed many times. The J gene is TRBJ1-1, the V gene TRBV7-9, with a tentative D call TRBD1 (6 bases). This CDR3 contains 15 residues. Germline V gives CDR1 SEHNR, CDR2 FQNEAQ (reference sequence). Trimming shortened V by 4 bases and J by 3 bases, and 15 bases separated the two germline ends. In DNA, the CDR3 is TGTGCCAGCAGCTCAGCACAGGGAGCTGACACTGAAGCTTTCTTT. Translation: CASSSAQGADTEAFF.

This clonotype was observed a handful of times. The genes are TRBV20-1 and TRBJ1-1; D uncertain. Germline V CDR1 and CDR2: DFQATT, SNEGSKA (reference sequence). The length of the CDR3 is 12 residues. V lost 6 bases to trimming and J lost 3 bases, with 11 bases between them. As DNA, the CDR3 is TGCAGTGCCCTTAAGGGAGACACTGAAGCTTTCTTT. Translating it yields CSALKGDTEAFF.

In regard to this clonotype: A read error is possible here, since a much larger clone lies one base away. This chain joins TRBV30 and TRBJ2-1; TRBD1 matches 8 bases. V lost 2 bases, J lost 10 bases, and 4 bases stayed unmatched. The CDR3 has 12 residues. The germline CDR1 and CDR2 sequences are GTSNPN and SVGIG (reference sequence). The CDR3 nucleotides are TGTGCCTGGAGTCCTCGGACAGGGGAGCAGTTCTTC. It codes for CAWSPRTGEQFF.

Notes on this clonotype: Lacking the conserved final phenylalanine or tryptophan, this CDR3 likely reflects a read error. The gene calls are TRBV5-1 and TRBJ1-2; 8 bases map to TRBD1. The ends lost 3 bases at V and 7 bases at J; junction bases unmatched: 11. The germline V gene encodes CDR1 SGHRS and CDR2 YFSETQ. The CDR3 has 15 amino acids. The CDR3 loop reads CASSSTGALEPGYTI. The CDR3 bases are TGCGCCAGCAGCTCGACAGGGGCTCTTGAGCCTGGCTACACCATC.

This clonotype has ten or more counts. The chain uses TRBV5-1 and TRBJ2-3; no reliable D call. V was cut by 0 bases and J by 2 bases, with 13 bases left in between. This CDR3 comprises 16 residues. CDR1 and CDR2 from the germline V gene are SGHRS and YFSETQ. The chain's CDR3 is CASSLAVSPNTDTQYF. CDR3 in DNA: TGCGCCAGCAGCTTGGCGGTCTCCCCTAACACAGATACGCAGTATTTT.

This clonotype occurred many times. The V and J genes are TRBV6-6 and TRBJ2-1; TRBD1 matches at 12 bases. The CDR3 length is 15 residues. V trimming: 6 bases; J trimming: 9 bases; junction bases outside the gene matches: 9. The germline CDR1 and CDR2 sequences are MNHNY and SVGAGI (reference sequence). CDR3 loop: CASRQPGQGAVEQFF. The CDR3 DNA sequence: TGTGCCAGCAGACAACCGGGACAGGGGGCTGTTGAGCAGTTCTTC.

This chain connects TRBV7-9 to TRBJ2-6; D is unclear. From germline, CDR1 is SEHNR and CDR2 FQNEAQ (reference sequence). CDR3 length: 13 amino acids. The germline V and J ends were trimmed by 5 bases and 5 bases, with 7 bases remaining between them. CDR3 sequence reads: CASSLRRANVLTF. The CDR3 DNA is TGTGCCAGCAGCCTCCGCAGGGCCAACGTCCTGACTTTC.

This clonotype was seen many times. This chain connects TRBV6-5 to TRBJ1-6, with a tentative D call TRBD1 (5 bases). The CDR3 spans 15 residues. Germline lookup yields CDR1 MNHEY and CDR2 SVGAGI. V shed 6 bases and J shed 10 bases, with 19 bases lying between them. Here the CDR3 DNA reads TGTGCCAGCAGCTCCTATCCGGACAACGGGTCACCCCTCCACTTT. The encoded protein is CASSSYPDNGSPLHF.

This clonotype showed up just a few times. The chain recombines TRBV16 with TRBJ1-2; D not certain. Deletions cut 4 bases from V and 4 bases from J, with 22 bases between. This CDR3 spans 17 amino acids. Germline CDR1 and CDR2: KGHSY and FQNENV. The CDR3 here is CASSPDLGGRHAYGYTF. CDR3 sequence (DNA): TGTGCCAGCAGCCCCGATCTGGGCGGGAGGCACGCCTATGGCTACACCTTC.

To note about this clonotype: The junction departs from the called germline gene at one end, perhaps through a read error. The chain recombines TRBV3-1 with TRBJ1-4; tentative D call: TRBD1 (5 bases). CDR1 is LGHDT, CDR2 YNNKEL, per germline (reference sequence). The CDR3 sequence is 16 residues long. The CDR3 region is CTSSQITGATNEKLFF. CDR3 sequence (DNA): TGTACCAGCAGCCAAATAACAGGAGCAACTAATGAAAAACTGTTTTTT.